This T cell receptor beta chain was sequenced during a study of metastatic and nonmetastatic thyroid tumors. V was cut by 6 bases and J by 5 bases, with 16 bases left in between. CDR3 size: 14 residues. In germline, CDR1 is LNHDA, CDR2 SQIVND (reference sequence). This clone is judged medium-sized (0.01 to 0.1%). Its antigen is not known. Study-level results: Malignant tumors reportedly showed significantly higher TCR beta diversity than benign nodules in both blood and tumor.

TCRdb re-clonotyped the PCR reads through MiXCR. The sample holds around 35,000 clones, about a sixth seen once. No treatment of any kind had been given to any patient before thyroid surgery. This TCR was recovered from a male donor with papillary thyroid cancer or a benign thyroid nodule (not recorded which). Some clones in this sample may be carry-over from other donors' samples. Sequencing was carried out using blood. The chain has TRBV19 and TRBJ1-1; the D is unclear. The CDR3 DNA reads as TGTGCCAGTAGCCCCAAGGCTAGGGTTACTGAAGCTTTCTTT. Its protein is CASSPKARVTEAFF.